This record looks at one T cell receptor (beta chain) sequence and its context. Per the original data handling: Filtering of immunoSEQ junctional sequences could not match full-length read filtering. Profiling relied on immunoSEQ multiplex PCR, and the TCRdb table lists in-frame clones only, not all of them. V and J calls plus clone size are reproduced from that table; the DNA served to infer D and trimming. The table shows over 2,000,000 clones, with around 93% occurring only once. The entry originates in a study of shared clonotypes between healthy human individuals. CD8 cells classed as naive were CD45RO-negative and positively selected for CCR7, excluding terminally differentiated effector memory CD45RA+ cells. The sequencing sample was made of naive CD8+ T cells from PBMCs. The TCR was taken from a man younger than 35 in good health. Some clones in this sample may be carry-over from other donors' samples.

The CDR3 protein is CSVEGLTGANYNEQFF. The CDR3 coding sequence is TGCAGCGTTGAGGGGTTGACAGGGGCGAACTACAATGAGCAGTTCTTC. The V call is TRBV29-1, the J call TRBJ2-1, with 8 bases aligning to TRBD1. The CDR3 has 16 residues. Germline values: CDR1 SQVTM, CDR2 ANQGSEA. V was pared by 3 bases and J by 3 bases, with 10 bases of the junction left unmatched.